This T cell receptor beta chain was found in a study of T cells in Graves' hyperthyroidism and ophthalmopathy. There were TCR beta CDR3 regions amplified from RNA transcripts. The TCR CDR3 was amplified in a first-round RT-PCR using the HTBI primer set. TCRdb reprocessed the multiplex PCR reads via MiXCR and lists one record per CDR3 protein. The top ten hold less than 20% of the sample, which has some 690,000 distinct CDR3 sequences, roughly 17% seen once. This TCR derives from a man between 45 and 60 years old with Graves' hyperthyroidism. Sequencing was done on a sample of blood.

Here the CDR3 reads CSVDREGNEKLFF. The CDR3 coding sequence is TGCAGCGTCGACAGGGAGGGCAATGAAAAACTGTTTTTT. This chain uses TRBV29-1 with TRBJ1-4; 7 bases line up with TRBD1. The length of the CDR3 is 13 residues. V lost 6 bases and J lost 5; bases outside the gene matches: 6. Germline CDR1 reads SQVTM; CDR2 reads ANQGSEA.